This entry concerns a single T cell receptor beta chain. The sample comes from a study of T cells after posttransplantation cyclophosphamide. Germline values: CDR1 SGHTA, CDR2 FQGNSA. After removal of 5 bases from V and 0 bases from J, the junction contained 10 bases not matched to a gene. The CDR3 sequence is 16 residues long. Busulfan-fludarabine conditioning, marrow transplant, and cyclophosphamide on days +3 and +4 were administered. TCRdb's copy holds only in-frame clones and misses some; the assay was immunoSEQ multiplex PCR. Among 6,000 or so clones, 82% were seen once, and the ten largest hold roughly 2.8%.

This specimen was CD4+ T cells sorted from blood, taken around 350 days after allogeneic stem cell transplant with posttransplant cyclophosphamide. The receptor comes from a male patient between 45 and 60 years old who received an allogeneic stem cell transplant from a related donor and was CMV-positive. Some T cells could come from the graft donor. This chain uses TRBV7-2 with TRBJ2-7; 7 nucleotides align to TRBD2. This chain's CDR3 is CASSLTGGPLSYEQYF. As DNA, the CDR3 is TGTGCCAGCAGCCTTACGGGGGGACCACTCTCCTACGAGCAGTACTTC.